Below are 17 T cell receptor beta chains sequenced from a single sample in a study of regulatory T cells in long-lasting Graves disease. Libraries of TCR beta came from iRepertoire HTBI primers plus Arm-PCR of CDR3 regions. TCRdb passed the multiplex PCR reads through MiXCR, listing each CDR3 protein once. The repertoire holds more than 400,000 distinct CDR3 sequences, about 16% seen once, with roughly 10% in the top ten. Time point: newly diagnosed GD, antithyroid drugs for less than 3 months. TCR sequences were obtained from RNA taken from PBMCs. These same data were also listed under a study on T cells in Graves' hyperthyroidism and ophthalmopathy.

The sample consisted of peripheral blood mononuclear cells (PBMCs), taken at new diagnosis, from a patient treated with antithyroid drugs. All receptors derive from a woman in her twenties or thirties with Graves disease.

The V gene is TRBV27, the J gene TRBJ2-1, with 8 bases aligning to TRBD1. V gave up 1 base and J gave up 7 bases; unmatched junction bases: 6. Germline V gene data show CDR1 as MNHEY and CDR2 as SMNVEV (reference sequence). This CDR3 comprises 15 residues. In nucleotides, the CDR3 is TGTGCCAGCAGTTTATTCGACAGGGGTAGGAATGAGCAGTTCTTC. The encoded protein is CASSLFDRGRNEQFF.

This clonotype has a count of ten or more. V is TRBV20-1 and J is TRBJ1-2; no reliable D call. CDR1 is DFQATT and CDR2 is SNEGSKA in the germline V gene (reference sequence). Trimming stripped 0 bases from V and 0 bases from J, with 11 bases between. The CDR3 runs to 15 residues. The CDR3 DNA is TGCAGTGCTAGAGATGGGCTGGGCACTAACTATGGCTACACCTTC. Translation gives CSARDGLGTNYGYTF.

This clonotype was recorded a few times. The chain links TRBV12-3 or TRBV12-4 to TRBJ2-7; no clear D. V shed 3 bases and J shed 4 bases, with 13 bases lying between them. The CDR3 consists of 14 residues. The CDR3 DNA sequence: TGTGCCAGCAGTTTCAGGCACTCCCTTTACGAGCAGTACTTC. Protein sequence: CASSFRHSLYEQYF.

This clonotype was counted only a few times. The CDR3 nucleotides read TGCAGTGCTAGCCCAGGGGATCTAAACACTGAAGCTTTCTTT. This translates into CSASPGDLNTEAFF. The chain recombines TRBV20-1 with TRBJ1-1; maybe TRBD1 (6 bases). The V end lost 3 bases, the J end lost 2 bases, and 13 bases lay between the germline ends. Germline V CDR1 and CDR2: DFQATT, SNEGSKA (reference sequence). The CDR3 extends over 14 amino acids.

The chain recombines TRBV7-8 with TRBJ2-7; D perhaps matches TRBD2 (6 bases). The germline V gene encodes CDR1 SGHVS and CDR2 FQNEAQ. Deletions cut 8 bases from V and 6 bases from J, with 14 bases between. The CDR3 sequence is 12 residues long. This chain's CDR3 is CASSPGRSEQYF. CDR3 sequence (DNA): TGTGCCAGCTCACCGGGGAGGTCCGAGCAGTACTTC.

On this clonotype itself: A clone one base away is much larger, so this may be a read error. J is TRBJ1-5 and V is TRBV5-1; 8 bases line up with TRBD1. This CDR3 has 15 residues. CDR1 SGHRS and CDR2 YFSETQ come from the germline V gene. Trimming removed 4 bases from V and 7 bases from J; junction bases left unmatched: 10. Written as DNA, the CDR3 is TGCGCCAGCAGCCCTTCAACAGGGGGATCACAGCCCCAGCATTTT. Amino acid sequence: CASSPSTGGSQPQHF.

This clonotype was seen ten or more times. V usage is TRBV28 and J usage is TRBJ1-2; a possible D gene is TRBD1 (6 bases). Germline CDR1 reads MDHEN; CDR2 reads SYDVKM. The ends were cut back, 2 bases at V and 6 bases at J, with 16 bases in the middle. The CDR3 has 15 amino acids. The CDR3 nucleotides read TGTGCCAGCAGTTTAGACACAGGGACGGTTAATGGCTACACCTTC. Protein product: CASSLDTGTVNGYTF.

This clonotype showed up many times. This chain uses TRBV12-3 or TRBV12-4 with TRBJ2-3; no firm D call. The CDR3 is made up of 13 amino acids. The V end lost 2 bases, the J end lost 6 bases, and 9 bases lay between the germline ends. CDR3 DNA: TGTGCCAGCAGTTTACTCCTGGCCGATACGCAGTATTTT. Its protein product is CASSLLLADTQYF.

This clonotype was seen ten or more times. The chain combines TRBV5-1 with TRBJ2-1; TRBD2 aligns across 11 bases. Germline assignment: CDR1 SGHRS and CDR2 YFSETQ. With V trimmed by 0 bases and J by 8 bases, 10 bases remained unmatched. This CDR3 region has 17 residues. CDR3 nucleotide sequence: TGCGCCAGCAGCTTGGCCTTAGCGGGAGGGCCGGTGGATGAGCAGTTCTTC. Encoded protein: CASSLALAGGPVDEQFF.

The genes are TRBV19 and TRBJ1-1; D not certain. Trimming pared 4 bases from V and 2 bases from J, leaving 8 bases between. CDR1 is LNHDA and CDR2 is SQIVND in the germline V gene (reference sequence). This CDR3 comprises 13 residues. In DNA form, the CDR3 reads TGTGCCAGTAGTACCCTTACAAACACTGAAGCTTTCTTT. This gives the protein CASSTLTNTEAFF.

This clonotype appeared a few times. Possible read error: a much larger clone is one base away. V and J are TRBV28 and TRBJ2-7; TRBD1 agrees at 8 bases. CDR1 is MDHEN and CDR2 is SYDVKM in the germline V gene. The CDR3 extends over 15 amino acids. Unmatched junction bases numbered 8, after V lost 4 bases and J lost 3 bases. The CDR3: CASSWGAGGHYEQYF. CDR3 DNA: TGTGCCAGCAGTTGGGGGGCAGGGGGCCACTACGAGCAGTACTTC.

Regarding this clonotype: Possible read error: a much larger clone is one base away. V gene TRBV28 combines with J gene TRBJ1-6, with D perhaps TRBD1 (6 bases). This CDR3 is built from 15 residues. The V end was cut by 3 bases, the J end by 4 bases, with 10 bases between. CDR1 and CDR2 from the germline V gene are MDHEN and SYDVKM. This chain's CDR3 is CASSLSDRYNSPLHF. CDR3 bases: TGTGCCAGCAGTTTGAGCGACAGGTATAATTCACCCCTCCACTTT.

On this clonotype itself: Just one base apart from a much larger clone, this may be a read error. The gene calls are TRBV18 and TRBJ2-3; no definite D call. The DNA matches TRBJ2-7 better at its end, which makes the J call doubtful. The germline gives CDR1 KGHSH, CDR2 LQKENI. This CDR3 region has 14 residues. DNA of the CDR3: TGTGCCAGCTCACCGGCTTTGGCAGACCACGAGCAGTACTTC. Its translation is CASSPALADHEQYF.

In this sample, this clonotype turned up a few times. The junction departs from germline at one end; a sequencing error may be responsible. The chain carries TRBV20-1 and TRBJ2-1, with D perhaps TRBD1 (5 bases). The CDR3 loop spans 15 amino acids. Germline V gene lookup returns CDR1 DFQATT and CDR2 SNEGSKA (reference sequence). CDR3 nucleotides: TGCAGTGTCAAATTGATTTTAGACAGATACAATGAGCAGCTCTTC. Translated, it gives CSVKLILDRYNEQLF.

This clonotype occurred many times. The chain combines TRBV27 with TRBJ2-2, with 9 bases lining up with TRBD1. The V gene end was trimmed by 8 bases and the J gene end by 2 bases; junction bases not matched to a gene: 3. CDR3 size: 14 residues. CDR1 MNHEY and CDR2 SMNVEV come from the germline V gene (reference sequence). CDR3 DNA sequence: TGTGCCAGCGAGGACAGGGGAAACACCGGGGAGCTGTTTTTT. Translating it yields CASEDRGNTGELFF.

The table lists this clonotype with many counts. This chain links TRBV12-3 or TRBV12-4 with TRBJ2-1, with D perhaps TRBD1 (6 bases). V was trimmed by 4 bases and J by 4 bases, leaving 11 bases between them. This CDR3 comprises 14 residues. DNA of the CDR3: TGTGCCAGCAGTTCAGGACAGAGTTACAATGAGCAGTTCTTC. Protein product: CASSSGQSYNEQFF.

This clonotype has at least ten counts. This chain connects TRBV6-2 or TRBV6-3 to TRBJ2-7; maybe TRBD1 (5 bases). The germline V gene encodes CDR1 MNHEY and CDR2 SVGEGT. The CDR3 loop spans 12 amino acids. Deletions cut 6 bases from V and 4 bases from J, with 10 bases between. As DNA, the CDR3 is TGTGCCAGCAGAGATCAGGGTTACGAGCAGTACTTC. Translating gives CASRDQGYEQYF.